This T cell receptor (beta chain) stems from a study of cytomegalovirus exposure and HLA in healthy donors (TCRdb year 2017). Context from the whole study: In an earlier analysis of roughly 590 of the donors, around 300 Gb of sequence data and 90 million to 120 million unique TCR beta sequences from roughly 180 million T cells were reported. An early release that covered roughly 600 HLA-typed donors contained 300 to 350 gigabases of sequencing data and around 85 million unique TCR sequences. Of the approximately 400 genotyped donors, over 70% fell in the genetic ancestry cluster associated with self-reported Caucasian donors. The aim of the study was to test whether cataloging public T cell receptors could identify signatures of past pathogen exposure. The study profiled the T cell repertoires of hundreds of subjects by immunosequencing and related them to cytomegalovirus serostatus. In addition to the first cohort of several hundred subjects, a separate validation cohort of about 120 different subjects was used. To predict cytomegalovirus infection status, the study brought together high-throughput TCR immunosequencing, statistical association of individual TCRs with disease status, and machine learning. To study patterns of TCR occurrence, a later analysis re-analyzed previously published TCR beta repertoires from 500 to 850 donors and added high-resolution HLA genotyping. The later analysis used no new phenotypic data to find candidate immune exposures, relying instead on TCR beta sequences and their occurrence across donors. An earlier analysis of nearly 600 of the donors applied high-throughput TCR beta sequencing to assess whether each TCR beta V gene segment acted as functional or pseudogenic. Alongside the repertoire data, information on donor age, sex, ethnicity and CMV serostatus was compiled. A later genetic analysis took genome-wide SNP genotypes for about 65% of the 666 donors and used that subset as a discovery cohort. Every repertoire in the discovery cohort had been generated on one and the same sequencing platform. Both class I and class II loci were covered by HLA typing, at four-digit resolution. Typing coverage varied by locus: roughly 629-640 donors for A, B, C, DRB1 and DQB1; approximately 500 for DQA1; about 590 for DPA1; fewer than 480 for DPB1. Four to six DR-DQ haplotypes were handled as single units for association and clustering, since linkage in the cohort was strong. Among around 400 genotyped donors of the cohort, an average of roughly 230,000 unique TCR beta nucleotide sequences was sequenced per donor, of which about 18% were non-productive. Broad study findings and their caveats: When HLA alleles, especially DR and DQ, strongly co-occurred, TCR associations were difficult to assign to individual alleles. The study listed 150 to 200 TCR beta chains as associated with cytomegalovirus. In a later analysis, the rate of TCR association differed among HLA loci, with DRB1 alleles having the most associated TCRs and HLA-C alleles having the fewest. A further reported finding was that TCR beta sequences accurately predicted the HLA-A and HLA-B alleles for most subjects in the first cohort. This cohort had only TCR beta chains sequenced, and the lack of alpha or paired-chain data limited which features could be detected. A cluster of highly shared sequence variants was judged likely to represent a technical artifact of the sequencing pipeline. Presence/absence analyses assumed roughly uniform sequencing depth across donors, an assumption that may not hold. According to a later analysis, most CMV-associated TCR beta chains appeared to be HLA-restricted, and the HLA associations seemed to be driven largely by CMV exposure. In vitro tests confirmed that a few of the cytomegalovirus-associated TCR beta chains recognize cytomegalovirus antigens. In a later genetic analysis, a missense DCLRE1C variant was associated with V-gene and J-gene trimming of TCR beta chains, and the association was replicated in an independent cohort. Some IMGT-functional V segments, including TRBV6-2 and TRBV6-3, could not be told apart with the 87-base-pair reads, so those segments were excluded. Compared with equally common non-associated chains, HLA-associated TCR beta chains in a later analysis were more clonally expanded and had lower generation probabilities. The earlier analysis of 587 of the donors excluded fewer than 20 rarely observed V segments, including chromosome 9 orphons, because counts were too low. In a later analysis, around 17,000 TCR beta sequences were associated with specific HLA alleles at a false discovery rate of 0.05. Across donors, most TCR sequences were observed very rarely, whereas some public TCRs were present in many individuals. Because some donors lacked HLA typing at each locus, the association tests relied only on the typed subset. The authors suggested that the approach could potentially be extended to other disease states and immunological phenotypes. Compared with the 666-donor mean, donors in an Asian-associated ancestry cluster had fewer N-insertions in productive TCRs, according to a later genetic analysis. An earlier analysis of approximately 540 of the donors showed that most TCR beta V segments appeared in productive rearrangements either about 90% or about 30% of the time, which broadly matched IMGT annotations. The classifier was reported to diagnose cytomegalovirus status with high specificity and sensitivity in both the original cohort and the validation cohort. The only immune exposure information available for the cohort was CMV serostatus. A later analysis reported that several top co-occurrence clusters appeared linked to parvovirus B19, influenza, CMV and Epstein-Barr virus. Correlated functional status among segregating V segments might reflect linkage disequilibrium, but an unknown experimental factor could not be ruled out.

This clone was found a few times. The antigen it recognizes is unknown. Per-nucleotide qualities are absent, and no much larger clonotype sits a single base away. Reading the germline V gene gives CDR1 SGHRS and CDR2 YFSETQ. The CDR3 holds 16 amino acids from the cysteine to the phenylalanine. The entry retains the CDR3 DNA only, 48 bases that are in frame from base 1. V is pruned by 3 bases and J by 4 bases, leaving 7 bases of the junction without a gene match. Libraries came from the immunoSEQ multiplex PCR assay. For the multiplex PCR, a mixture combining 60 forward primers for TCR Vbeta segments and 13 reverse primers for TCR Jbeta segments was used. The CDR3 region of rearranged TCR beta genes was amplified from genomic DNA with a multiplex PCR assay. On the Illumina HiSeq System, the amplified TCR beta libraries were sequenced as 87-base-pair reads. The authors processed their data as follows. A later analysis counted 65 million to 90 million unique TCR beta chains across the 666 repertoires, and 10 million to 12 million of these chains were shared by at least two donors. Raw reads were error-corrected and collapsed into unique sequences with a nearest-neighbor algorithm that merged closely related sequences to remove PCR and sequencing errors. To assign V, D and J gene segments, CDR3 sequences were aligned to IMGT reference sequences. For a sequence to be retained, at least a six-nucleotide match to both a V gene segment and a J gene segment was required. A rearrangement counted as productive if the CDR3 had no stop codons and remained in frame with V and J, and every other rearrangement counted as non-productive. Following IMGT convention, CDR3 was defined as the stretch from the second conserved V-encoded cysteine to the conserved J-encoded phenylalanine. In an earlier analysis of 550 to 650 of the donors, sequences lacking an unambiguous match to a single V gene segment were excluded. In an earlier analysis of 450 to 700 of the donors, V segments were called functional above 56.7% productive rearrangements and were called segregating when the between-donor standard deviation exceeded 5%. A statistical classification framework was built for diagnosing cytomegalovirus status from the catalog of TCR beta chain sequences. In a later analysis, TCR nucleotide sequences were compared against IMGT/GENE-DB human TR gene sequences so that V and J genes could be assigned. Using the TCRdist pipeline, a later analysis assigned CDR3 sequences along with most-parsimonious VDJ recombination scenarios. A later analysis defined each TCR beta chain by its CDR3 amino acid sequence plus V-gene family, and excluded reads lacking a unique V-gene family. To address suspected cross-contamination and a sequencing artifact, a later analysis removed over 500 highly shared, low-generation-probability nucleotide sequences. In a later analysis, a clonal expansion index was calculated for each public chain from normalized within-repertoire ranks of inferred template counts. Generation probabilities in a later analysis came from a VDJ recombination model fitted to out-of-frame rearrangements, and those results were checked against IGoR. In a later analysis, TCR-TCR, TCR-HLA and TCR-CMV co-occurrence was scored with hypergeometric tests, and a repertoire-size bias correction was applied to TCR pairs. False discovery rates were estimated in a later analysis by permuting HLA or CMV assignments 20 times. A later analysis grouped co-occurring TCRs with DBSCAN, adding TCRdist sequence similarity when clustering within HLA-allele-positive subsets. Repertoires with fewer than 30,000 or more than 120,000 public chains, plus five repertoires with anomalous nucleotide sharing, were excluded from co-occurrence clustering. TCRdb took this table from immuneACCESS and kept in-frame rearrangements with V and J called. Such tables lack part of the clones; where checked against another copy, unresolved V genes explain under half of the gap, and the rest is unexplained. The V and J calls and clone size were taken over from that table, and D and trimming were inferred from the DNA. The sample table holds about 130,000 clones, of which over 9.5% were seen once. The ten largest make up about 4.6% of the sample.

The cohort comprised 550 to 700 healthy bone marrow donors. At the time of sampling, every cohort member was nominally healthy, though immune exposures that went unrecorded were likely present. The donor tested CMV seropositive, placing the donor among the approximately 290 seropositive members of the cohort. Each donor provided a peripheral blood sample, and peripheral blood mononuclear cells were used for TCR beta sequencing. Genomic DNA was extracted from the blood cell samples with the Qiagen DNeasy Blood Extraction Kit. The receptor comes from a woman under 30 in good health and CMV-seropositive. This chain is built from TRBV5-1 and TRBJ2-1; a stretch of 10 junction bases matches TRBD1. What was sequenced was PBMCs. The CDR3 region reads CASSYRTGGGYNEQFF. In nucleotide form, the sequence is TGCGCCAGCAGCTACCGGACAGGGGGTGGGTACAATGAGCAGTTCTTC. With all but the CDR3 taken from the reference TRBV5-1 and TRBJ2-1 genes, the full variable domain is: KAGVTQTPRYLIKTRGQQVTLSCSPISGHRSVSWYQQTPGQGLQFLFEYFSETQRNKGNFPGRFSGRQFSNSRSEMNVSTLELGDSALYLCASSYRTGGGYNEQFFGPGTRLTVL.